This TCR beta chain was retrieved from a study of control samples from healthy donors and cancer patients. The protocol was immunoSEQ multiplex PCR, while the TCRdb copy is restricted to in-frame clones and leaves out a portion. Here the sample spans around 130,000 clones, about 88% being singletons. CDR3 length: 14 residues. Trimming shortened V by 0 bases and J by 4 bases, and 10 bases separated the two germline ends. Germline V CDR1 and CDR2: LGHNA, YNFKEQ. The rearrangement links TRBV4-2 to TRBJ2-7, with D hard to call. The source of this sequence is a man in his fifties in good health. The sequenced sample was blood. The CDR3 loop reads CASSQDLLEYEQYF. The CDR3 region has the DNA TGTGCCAGCAGCCAAGACTTACTTGAATACGAGCAGTACTTC.